The 2 T cell receptor beta chains in this list originate from one sample, sequenced in a study of blood T cell repertoires in COVID-19. The repertoire was sequenced with immunoSEQ multiplex PCR; TCRdb's copy has only in-frame clones and lacks some. The sample includes about 320,000 clones, around nine tenths of them seen just once. Input material: PBMCs or T cells enriched from blood (not recorded which). Every receptor here comes from a man younger than 45 who had recovered from COVID-19.

The J gene is TRBJ2-1, the V gene TRBV11-2, with D possibly TRBD2 on 6 matching bases. Germline CDR1 SGHAT, CDR2 FQNNGV. The CDR3 loop spans 16 amino acids. The ends were cut back, 6 bases at V and 10 bases at J, with 25 bases in the middle. The CDR3 DNA reads TGTGCCAGCAGATCTCGACTAGTTGAGGTTCGGGAGGAGCAGTTCTTC. Protein: CASRSRLVEVREEQFF.

The chain couples TRBV30 to TRBJ2-3; D is ambiguous. Germline assignment: CDR1 GTSNPN and CDR2 SVGIG (reference sequence). Trimming took 0 bases from V and 5 from J, leaving 6 bases between them. This CDR3 has 12 residues. The CDR3 sequence: CAWSVIKDTQYF. The CDR3 DNA reads TGTGCCTGGAGTGTAATCAAAGATACGCAGTATTTT. Supplemented by reference TRBV30 and TRBJ2-3, the full variable domain reads SQTIHQWPATLVQPVGSPLSLECTVEGTSNPNLYWYRQAAGRGLQLLFYSVGIGQISSEVPQNLSASRPQDRQFILSSKKLLLSDSGFYLCAWSVIKDTQYFGPGTRLTVL.